This T cell receptor beta chain was obtained from a study of blood T cell repertoires in COVID-19. Data came from immunoSEQ multiplex PCR; TCRdb stores just in-frame clones and leaves some out. The sample lists approximately 220,000 clones, approximately 84% occurring once. Deletions cut 1 base from V and 6 bases from J, with 16 bases between. Germline V gives CDR1 SGHNT, CDR2 YYREEE (reference sequence). CDR3 length: 16 amino acids. This TCR came from a man in his fifties with acute or convalescent COVID-19. The chain joins TRBV5-4 to TRBJ1-4; D remains ambiguous. The sample taken for sequencing was peripheral blood. The DNA for the CDR3 is TGTGCCAGCAGCTTGTACGGCTATAATGGGCATGAAAAACTGTTTTTT. Translating gives CASSLYGYNGHEKLFF.